This entry lists 15 T cell receptor beta chains sequenced from one sample in a study of T-cell reconstitution after alpha-beta-depleted transplantation in children. Unique molecular identifiers were used in preparing the TCRbeta library. TCRdb called the PCR reads again in MiXCR, with one record for every CDR3 protein. Of around 250,000 distinct CDR3 sequences listed, around 25% are singletons. The input for sequencing was PBMCs, taken before TCRalphabeta/CD19-depleted stem cell transplant. Receptor source: a girl aged 2-9 years with Fanconi anemia, due to receive a stem cell transplant.

This clonotype appeared many times. The chain couples TRBV20-1 to TRBJ2-7, with D unresolved. Germline values: CDR1 DFQATT, CDR2 SNEGSKA (reference sequence). CDR3 length equals 14 residues. The V end lost 5 bases, the J end lost 0 bases, and 14 bases lay between the germline ends. DNA for the CDR3: TGCAGTGCTCCTGGACCGCTTAACTCCTACGAGCAGTACTTC. Translating gives CSAPGPLNSYEQYF.

This clonotype was counted a few times. The rearrangement uses TRBV6-6 and TRBJ2-7, with D maybe TRBD2 (5 bases). Germline V gene lookup returns CDR1 MNHNY and CDR2 SVGAGI (reference sequence). V lost 2 bases and J lost 5, with 7 bases in between. The CDR3 sequence is 12 residues long. The CDR3 here is CASSYAGHEQYF. The CDR3 DNA sequence: TGTGCCAGCAGTTACGCGGGCCACGAGCAGTACTTC.

The V gene is TRBV7-2, the J gene TRBJ2-3; unclear D gene. Germline V CDR1 and CDR2: SGHTA, FQGNSA. Trimming left V 0 bases short and J 6 bases short, with 10 bases between. This CDR3 is 14 amino acids long. CDR3 DNA sequence: TGTGCCAGCAGCTTAGCGTTGAGGCCTGATACGCAGTATTTT. Translation gives CASSLALRPDTQYF.

This clonotype appeared a few times. The J gene is TRBJ2-7, the V gene TRBV6-5; 9 positions agree with TRBD1. CDR1 and CDR2 (germline): MNHEY, SVGAGI. The CDR3 consists of 15 residues. Trimming at V came to 0 bases and at J to 6 bases, leaving 6 bases not matched to a gene. The chain's CDR3 is CASSYSSDRGAEQYF. As DNA, the CDR3 is TGTGCCAGCAGTTACTCCTCTGACAGGGGGGCCGAGCAGTACTTC.

The V and J genes are TRBV5-6 and TRBJ2-3, with D hard to call. Trimming took off 1 base at V and 2 bases at J, with 23 bases between the two ends. In germline, CDR1 is SGHDT, CDR2 YYEEEE. The CDR3 length is 19 residues. Written as DNA, the CDR3 is TGTGCCAGCAGCTTGTGGGCTCGAGCTCCCGGAGAATCCACAGATACGCAGTATTTT. As protein: CASSLWARAPGESTDTQYF.

This chain joins TRBV4-1 and TRBJ1-1; no definite D call. Trimming shortened V by 0 bases and J by 4 bases, and 15 bases separated the two germline ends. CDR1 is MGHRA, CDR2 YSYEKL, per germline. CDR3 length: 16 residues. The CDR3: CASSQEGRQRTTEAFF. The DNA for the CDR3 is TGCGCCAGCAGCCAAGAAGGCAGGCAAAGGACCACTGAAGCTTTCTTT.

This clonotype was detected a few times. The rearrangement joins TRBV5-1 to TRBJ1-2; 7 bases fit TRBD1. V trimming: 0 bases; J trimming: 8 bases; junction bases outside the gene matches: 13. The germline V gene encodes CDR1 SGHRS and CDR2 YFSETQ. CDR3 size: 16 residues. The CDR3 DNA sequence: TGCGCCAGCAGCTTGGCCGGACAGGCCTTTACGGGGGGCTACACCTTC. Residues: CASSLAGQAFTGGYTF. The full variable domain, completed using reference TRBV5-1 and TRBJ1-2, is KAGVTQTPRYLIKTRGQQVTLSCSPISGHRSVSWYQQTPGQGLQFLFEYFSETQRNKGNFPGRFSGRQFSNSRSEMNVSTLELGDSALYLCASSLAGQAFTGGYTFGSGTRLTVV.

This clonotype was counted many times. V gene TRBV7-9 combines with J gene TRBJ2-1; D perhaps matches TRBD2 (5 bases). The germline V gene has CDR1 SEHNR and CDR2 FQNEAQ (reference sequence). V was trimmed by 7 bases and J by 7 bases, leaving 17 bases between them. The CDR3 extends over 14 amino acids. For the CDR3, the DNA is TGTGCCAGCAATCAGATGGAGGAGGTGAATGAGCAGTTCTTC. This translates into CASNQMEEVNEQFF.

There are a few counts of this clonotype. The rearrangement links TRBV18 to TRBJ1-4; D perhaps matches TRBD1 (6 bases). The CDR3 length is 14 residues. CDR1 and CDR2 from the germline V gene are KGHSH and LQKENI. V lost 3 bases, J lost 5 bases, and 10 bases lay in between. The CDR3: CASSPWGLNEKLFF. CDR3 DNA: TGTGCCAGCTCACCCTGGGGGCTGAATGAAAAACTGTTTTTT.

This clonotype was seen repeatedly, ten times or more. The rearrangement joins TRBV12-3 or TRBV12-4 to TRBJ2-3, with D maybe TRBD2 (7 bases). Trimming stripped 4 bases from V and 4 bases from J, with 9 bases between. The CDR3 spans 13 residues. The CDR3 loop reads CASSSGGADTQYF. The CDR3 nucleotides read TGTGCCAGCAGTTCGGGGGGCGCAGATACGCAGTATTTT.

A note on this clonotype: Possible read error: a much larger clone is one base away. This chain connects TRBV29-1 to TRBJ2-7, with 9 nucleotides matching TRBD1. The CDR3 sequence is 13 residues long. Unmatched junction bases numbered 2, after V lost 2 bases and J lost 3 bases. Germline CDR1 reads SQVTM; CDR2 reads ANQGSEA. CDR3 nucleotides: TGCAGCGTTGAACCGACAGGGGGCTACGAGCAGTACTTC. Its protein product is CSVEPTGGYEQYF.

About this clonotype itself: This may arise from a read error, as a much more abundant clone is one base away. The J gene is TRBJ2-6, the V gene TRBV6-2 or TRBV6-3; D may be TRBD1 or TRBD2 (5 bases each). Germline V gives CDR1 MNHEY, CDR2 SVGEGT. The CDR3 runs to 15 residues. The CDR3 sequence is CASSPEDSGAYVLTF. The CDR3 nucleotides are TGTGCCAGCAGTCCGGAGGACTCTGGGGCCTACGTCCTGACTTTC.

CDR3 protein: CSVEDVDEAFF. As DNA, the CDR3 is TGCAGCGTTGAAGACGTGGATGAAGCTTTCTTT. The V gene is TRBV29-1, the J gene TRBJ1-1; no clear D gene. V gave up 0 bases and J gave up 7 bases, with 6 bases separating them. The CDR3 spans 11 residues. Per germline, CDR1 SQVTM and CDR2 ANQGSEA. Full variable domain (missing parts from reference TRBV29-1 and TRBJ1-1): SAVISQKPSRDICQRGTSLTIQCQVDSQVTMMFWYRQQPGQSLTLIATANQGSEATYESGFVIDKFPISRPNLTFSTLTVSNMSPEDSSIYLCSVEDVDEAFFGQGTRLTVV.

The table lists this clonotype with a few counts. The J gene is TRBJ2-2, the V gene TRBV12-3 or TRBV12-4; a possible D gene is TRBD2 (7 bases). The length of the CDR3 is 15 residues. Trimming cost V 3 bases and J 6 bases, with 14 bases left between them. The CDR3: CASSFGGGRSGELFF. CDR3 coding DNA: TGTGCCAGCAGTTTTGGCGGGGGCCGATCCGGGGAGCTGTTTTTT.

V and J are TRBV27 and TRBJ2-7, with 7 nucleotides matching TRBD2. This CDR3 is 13 amino acids long. The trim removed 5 bases at V and 3 bases at J, leaving 4 bases unmatched. The V gene's germline CDR1 is MNHEY and CDR2 SMNVEV (reference sequence). DNA for the CDR3: TGTGCCAGCAGTCCCCGGGACTACTACGAGCAGTACTTC. The encoded protein is CASSPRDYYEQYF.